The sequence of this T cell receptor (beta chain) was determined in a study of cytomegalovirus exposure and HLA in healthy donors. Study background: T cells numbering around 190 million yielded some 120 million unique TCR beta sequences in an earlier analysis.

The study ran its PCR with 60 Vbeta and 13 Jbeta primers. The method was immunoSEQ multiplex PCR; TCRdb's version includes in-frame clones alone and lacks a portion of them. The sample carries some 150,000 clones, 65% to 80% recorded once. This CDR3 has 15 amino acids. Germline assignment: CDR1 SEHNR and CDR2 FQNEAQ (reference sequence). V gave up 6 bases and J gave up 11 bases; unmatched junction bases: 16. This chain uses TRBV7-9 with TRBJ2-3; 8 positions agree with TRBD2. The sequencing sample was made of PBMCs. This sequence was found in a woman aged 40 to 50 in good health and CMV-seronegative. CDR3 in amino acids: CASRKAGGPLEEQYF. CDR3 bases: TGTGCCAGCAGGAAGGCGGGAGGCCCCTTGGAGGAGCAGTATTTT.